This TCR beta chain was sequenced for a study of OX40 agonist ivuxolimab in advanced cancers. CDR1 is SEHNR and CDR2 is FQNEAQ in the germline V gene (reference sequence). The CDR3 sequence is 12 residues long. V gave up 2 bases and J gave up 5 bases, with 6 bases separating them. Study conclusions and caveats: No determination was made of the antigen specificity of the expanded peripheral T cells. Individuals who were partial responders at 0.1-3.0 mg/kg had clonal expansion that ranked among the lowest.

The data were produced by immunoSEQ multiplex PCR, yet TCRdb's version contains in-frame clones alone and is incomplete. The sample records under 100,000 clones, roughly 90% being singletons. This clone was observed a few times. The antigen is not known. V is TRBV7-9 and J is TRBJ1-1, with unresolved D. This TCR derives from an adult with an advanced solid tumor such as melanoma, head and neck, liver or kidney cancer. This specimen consisted of CD4+ or CD8+ T cells sorted from blood, obtained in a trial of the OX40 agonist ivuxolimab. CDR3 protein: CASSLHQTEAFF. The CDR3 region has the DNA TGTGCCAGCAGCTTACACCAGACTGAAGCTTTCTTT.